Following are 7 T cell receptor beta chains from one sample sequenced in a study of blood T cell repertoires in COVID-19. Using immunoSEQ multiplex PCR, the repertoire was profiled, and TCRdb retains in-frame clones only, with some absent. Found here are approximately 450,000 clones, more than 85% of them singletons; the top ten hold 4% to 5.5%. The sample was peripheral blood. Source of these receptors: a woman between 25 and 40 years old with acute or convalescent COVID-19.

The rearrangement joins TRBV7-8 to TRBJ2-7; D is ambiguous. The germline V gene encodes CDR1 SGHVS and CDR2 FQNEAQ. The CDR3 has 13 residues. Trimming left V 5 bases short and J 4 bases short, with 12 bases between. Here the CDR3 DNA reads TGTGCCAGCAGCCCGGGTCCTCTTTACGAGCAGTACTTC. Residues: CASSPGPLYEQYF.

CDR3 amino acids: CASSLFHGGTTDTQYF. The CDR3 DNA reads as TGTGCCAGCAGCTTATTTCACGGGGGAACCACAGATACGCAGTATTTT. The chain links TRBV7-3 to TRBJ2-3, with TRBD2 as a possible D gene (6 bases). V was trimmed by 2 bases and J by 2 bases, leaving 14 bases between them. The CDR3 totals 16 residues. Germline lookup yields CDR1 SGHTA and CDR2 FQGTGA.

A single count supports this clone. The chain joins TRBV30 to TRBJ1-1, with 10 bases that match TRBD1. The junction had 8 bases not matched to a gene; V was cut back by 3 bases and J by 7 bases. CDR1 is GTSNPN and CDR2 is SVGIG in the germline V gene (reference sequence). The CDR3 contains 14 residues. As DNA, the CDR3 is TGTGCCTGGAGGGGACAGGGGTCCGGGTTTGAAGCTTTCTTT. Translated: CAWRGQGSGFEAFF. The complete variable domain, with remaining parts taken from reference TRBV30 and TRBJ1-1, reads SQTIHQWPATLVQPVGSPLSLECTVEGTSNPNLYWYRQAAGRGLQLLFYSVGIGQISSEVPQNLSASRPQDRQFILSSKKLLLSDSGFYLCAWRGQGSGFEAFFGQGTRLTVV.

Here the CDR3 DNA reads TGCGCCAGCAGCCAAGAAGGGGCCGTGGAAGCTTTCTTT. Its protein product is CASSQEGAVEAFF. The chain joins TRBV4-1 to TRBJ1-1, with D perhaps TRBD1 (5 bases). Germline lookup yields CDR1 MGHRA and CDR2 YSYEKL. V was clipped by 0 bases and J by 8 bases, with 10 bases between them. This CDR3 contains 13 residues.

J is TRBJ2-3 and V is TRBV7-2; 8 bases map to TRBD2. With V trimmed by 5 bases and J by 0 bases, 7 bases remained unmatched. CDR1 is SGHTA and CDR2 is FQGNSA in the germline V gene. This CDR3 has 16 residues. The CDR3 DNA follows: TGTGCCAGCAGCCCCTGGACTAGCTCTAGCACAGATACGCAGTATTTT. Translation gives CASSPWTSSSTDTQYF.

The chain employs TRBV5-4 and TRBJ2-7; maybe TRBD1 (6 bases). V lost 5 bases and J lost 5, with 14 bases in between. The CDR3 has 13 residues. Per germline, CDR1 SGHNT and CDR2 YYREEE (reference sequence). CDR3 protein: CASSSTGPDEQYF. DNA for the CDR3: TGTGCCAGCAGTTCTACAGGGCCGGACGAGCAGTACTTC.

This chain connects TRBV5-1 to TRBJ2-3; a weak D match, TRBD2 (6 bases). Germline values: CDR1 SGHRS, CDR2 YFSETQ. Trimming took 3 bases from V and 4 from J, leaving 12 bases between them. The CDR3 has 14 residues. The CDR3 sequence: CASSSAGPADTQYF. In DNA form, the CDR3 reads TGCGCCAGCAGCTCAGCGGGCCCCGCAGATACGCAGTATTTT.